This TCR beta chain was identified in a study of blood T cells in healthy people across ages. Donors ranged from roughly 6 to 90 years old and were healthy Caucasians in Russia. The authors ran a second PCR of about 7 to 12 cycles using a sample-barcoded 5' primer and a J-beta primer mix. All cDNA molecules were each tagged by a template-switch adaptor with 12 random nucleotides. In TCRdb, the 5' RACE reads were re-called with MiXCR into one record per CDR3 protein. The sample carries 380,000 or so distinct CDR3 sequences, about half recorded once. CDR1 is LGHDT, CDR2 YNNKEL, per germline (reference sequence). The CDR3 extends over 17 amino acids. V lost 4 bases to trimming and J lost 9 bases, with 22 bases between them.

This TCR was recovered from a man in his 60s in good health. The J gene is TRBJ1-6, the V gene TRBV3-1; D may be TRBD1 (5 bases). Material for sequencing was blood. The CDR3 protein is CASSPKEGRRRASPLHF. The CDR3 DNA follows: TGTGCCAGCAGCCCTAAAGAGGGACGCCGAAGGGCTTCACCCCTCCACTTT.